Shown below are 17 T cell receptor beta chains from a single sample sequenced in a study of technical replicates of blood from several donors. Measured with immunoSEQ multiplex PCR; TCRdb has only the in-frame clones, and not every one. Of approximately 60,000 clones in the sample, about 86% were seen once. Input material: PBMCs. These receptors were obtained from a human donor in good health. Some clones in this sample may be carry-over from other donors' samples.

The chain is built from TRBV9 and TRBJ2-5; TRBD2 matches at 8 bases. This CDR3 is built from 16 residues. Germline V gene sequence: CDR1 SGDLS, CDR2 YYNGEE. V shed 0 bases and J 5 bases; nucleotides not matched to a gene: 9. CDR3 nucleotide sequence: TGTGCCAGCAGCGTAGGAATTAGCGGGGTCCGGGAGACCCAGTACTTC. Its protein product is CASSVGISGVRETQYF.

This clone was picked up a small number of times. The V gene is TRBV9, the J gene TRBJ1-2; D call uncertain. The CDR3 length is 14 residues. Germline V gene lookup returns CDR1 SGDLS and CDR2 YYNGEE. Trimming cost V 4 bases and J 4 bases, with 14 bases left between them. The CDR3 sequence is CASSSSSVSYGYTF. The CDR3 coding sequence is TGTGCCAGCAGCTCGTCGAGCGTATCCTATGGCTACACCTTC.

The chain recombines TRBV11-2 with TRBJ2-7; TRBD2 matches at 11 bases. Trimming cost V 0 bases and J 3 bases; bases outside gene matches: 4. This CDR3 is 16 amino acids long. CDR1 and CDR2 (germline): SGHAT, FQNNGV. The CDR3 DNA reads TGTGCCAGCAGCTTAGAACTAGCGGGAGCGCACTACGAGCAGTACTTC. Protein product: CASSLELAGAHYEQYF.

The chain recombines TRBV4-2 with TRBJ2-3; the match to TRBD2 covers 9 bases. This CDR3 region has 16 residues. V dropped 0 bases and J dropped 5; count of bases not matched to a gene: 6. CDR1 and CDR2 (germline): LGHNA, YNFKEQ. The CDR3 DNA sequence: TGTGCCAGCAGCCAAGATGCTAGCGGGGTGGGAGATACGCAGTATTTT. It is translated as CASSQDASGVGDTQYF.

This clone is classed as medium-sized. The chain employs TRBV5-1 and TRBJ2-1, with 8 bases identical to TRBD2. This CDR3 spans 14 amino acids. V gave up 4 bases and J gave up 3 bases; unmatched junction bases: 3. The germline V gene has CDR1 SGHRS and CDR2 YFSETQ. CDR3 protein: CASSQSGGYNEQFF. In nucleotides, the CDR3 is TGCGCCAGCAGCCAGAGCGGGGGCTACAATGAGCAGTTCTTC.

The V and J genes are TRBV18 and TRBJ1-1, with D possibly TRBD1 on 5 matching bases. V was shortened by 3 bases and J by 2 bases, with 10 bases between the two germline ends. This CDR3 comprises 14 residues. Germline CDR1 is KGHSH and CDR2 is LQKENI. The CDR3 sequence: CASSPATANTEAFF. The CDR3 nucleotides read TGTGCCAGCTCACCCGCGACAGCTAACACTGAAGCTTTCTTT. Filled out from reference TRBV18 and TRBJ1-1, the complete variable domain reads NAGVMQNPRHLVRRRGQEARLRCSPMKGHSHVYWYRQLPEEGLKFMVYLQKENIIDESGMPKERFSAEFPKEGPSILRIQQVVRGDSAAYFCASSPATANTEAFFGQGTRLTVV.

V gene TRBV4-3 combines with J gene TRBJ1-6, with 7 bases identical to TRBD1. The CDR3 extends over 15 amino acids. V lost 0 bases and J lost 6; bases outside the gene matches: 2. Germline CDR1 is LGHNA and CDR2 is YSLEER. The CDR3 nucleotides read TGCGCCAGCAGCCAAGAAGGGACAGCTAATTCACCCCTCCACTTT. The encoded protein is CASSQEGTANSPLHF.

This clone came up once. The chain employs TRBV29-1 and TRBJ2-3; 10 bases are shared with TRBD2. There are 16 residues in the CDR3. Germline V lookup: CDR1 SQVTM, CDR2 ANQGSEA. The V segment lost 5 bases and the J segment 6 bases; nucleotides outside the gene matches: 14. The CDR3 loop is CSVSGLAGGRGDTQYF. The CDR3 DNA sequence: TGCAGCGTTTCCGGGTTAGCGGGAGGTCGGGGGGATACGCAGTATTTT.

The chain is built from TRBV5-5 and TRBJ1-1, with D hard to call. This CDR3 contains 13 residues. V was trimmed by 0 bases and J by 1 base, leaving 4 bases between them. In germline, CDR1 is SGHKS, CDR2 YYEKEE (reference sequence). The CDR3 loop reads CASSLAQNTEAFF. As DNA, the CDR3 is TGTGCCAGCAGCTTGGCCCAGAACACTGAAGCTTTCTTT.

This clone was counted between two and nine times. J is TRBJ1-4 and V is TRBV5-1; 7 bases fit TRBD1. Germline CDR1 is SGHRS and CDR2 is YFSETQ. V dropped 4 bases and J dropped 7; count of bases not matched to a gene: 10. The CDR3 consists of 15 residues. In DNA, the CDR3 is TGCGCCAGCAGCCCGGCGACAGGGTTTGGTGAAAAACTGTTTTTT. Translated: CASSPATGFGEKLFF. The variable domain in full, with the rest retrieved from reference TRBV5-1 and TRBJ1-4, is KAGVTQTPRYLIKTRGQQVTLSCSPISGHRSVSWYQQTPGQGLQFLFEYFSETQRNKGNFPGRFSGRQFSNSRSEMNVSTLELGDSALYLCASSPATGFGEKLFFGSGTQLSVL.

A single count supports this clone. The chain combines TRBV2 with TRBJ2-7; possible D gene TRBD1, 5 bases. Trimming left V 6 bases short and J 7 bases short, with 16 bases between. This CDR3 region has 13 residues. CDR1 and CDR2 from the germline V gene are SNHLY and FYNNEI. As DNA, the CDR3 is TGTGCCAGCAGCGTCGGACAAATTGGGGAGCAGTACTTC. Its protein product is CASSVGQIGEQYF.

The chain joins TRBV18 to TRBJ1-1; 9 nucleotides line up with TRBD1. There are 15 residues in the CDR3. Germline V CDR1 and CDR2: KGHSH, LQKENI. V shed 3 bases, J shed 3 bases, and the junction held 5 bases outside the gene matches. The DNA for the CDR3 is TGTGCCAGCTCACCGAAACAGGGGGCTGACACTGAAGCTTTCTTT. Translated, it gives CASSPKQGADTEAFF. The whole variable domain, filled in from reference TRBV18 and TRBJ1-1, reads NAGVMQNPRHLVRRRGQEARLRCSPMKGHSHVYWYRQLPEEGLKFMVYLQKENIIDESGMPKERFSAEFPKEGPSILRIQQVVRGDSAAYFCASSPKQGADTEAFFGQGTRLTVV.

This CDR3 is CSAGEDTEAFF. CDR3 sequence (DNA): TGCAGTGCTGGCGAGGACACTGAAGCTTTCTTT. The chain carries TRBV20-1 and TRBJ1-1, with D hard to call. The CDR3 spans 11 residues. Germline loops: CDR1 DFQATT, CDR2 SNEGSKA (reference sequence). Trimming took 5 bases from V and 3 from J, leaving 7 bases between them.

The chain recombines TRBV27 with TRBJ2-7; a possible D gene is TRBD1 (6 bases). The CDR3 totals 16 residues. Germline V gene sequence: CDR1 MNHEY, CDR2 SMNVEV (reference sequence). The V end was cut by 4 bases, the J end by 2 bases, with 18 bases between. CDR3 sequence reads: CASSSPVTGKTYEQYF. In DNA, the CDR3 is TGTGCCAGCAGTTCCCCCGTCACAGGGAAAACCTACGAGCAGTACTTC.

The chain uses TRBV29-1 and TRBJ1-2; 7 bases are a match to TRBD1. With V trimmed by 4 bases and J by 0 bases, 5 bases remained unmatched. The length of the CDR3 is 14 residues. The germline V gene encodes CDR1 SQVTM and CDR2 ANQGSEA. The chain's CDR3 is CSVAYRGANYGYTF. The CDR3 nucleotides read TGCAGCGTTGCTTACAGGGGAGCTAACTATGGCTACACCTTC.

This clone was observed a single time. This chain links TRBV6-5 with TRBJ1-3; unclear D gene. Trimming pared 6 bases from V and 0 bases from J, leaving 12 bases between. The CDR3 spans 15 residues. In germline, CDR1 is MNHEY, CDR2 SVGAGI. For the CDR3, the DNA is TGTGCCAGCAGCCTTCGAGGGCGCTCTGGAAACACCATATATTTT. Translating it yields CASSLRGRSGNTIYF.

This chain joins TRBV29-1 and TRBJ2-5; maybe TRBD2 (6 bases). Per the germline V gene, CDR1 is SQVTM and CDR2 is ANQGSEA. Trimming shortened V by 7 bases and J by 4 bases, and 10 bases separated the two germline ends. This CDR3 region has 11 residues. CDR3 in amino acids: CSGKAGETQYF. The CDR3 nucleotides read TGCAGCGGGAAAGCGGGAGAGACCCAGTACTTC.